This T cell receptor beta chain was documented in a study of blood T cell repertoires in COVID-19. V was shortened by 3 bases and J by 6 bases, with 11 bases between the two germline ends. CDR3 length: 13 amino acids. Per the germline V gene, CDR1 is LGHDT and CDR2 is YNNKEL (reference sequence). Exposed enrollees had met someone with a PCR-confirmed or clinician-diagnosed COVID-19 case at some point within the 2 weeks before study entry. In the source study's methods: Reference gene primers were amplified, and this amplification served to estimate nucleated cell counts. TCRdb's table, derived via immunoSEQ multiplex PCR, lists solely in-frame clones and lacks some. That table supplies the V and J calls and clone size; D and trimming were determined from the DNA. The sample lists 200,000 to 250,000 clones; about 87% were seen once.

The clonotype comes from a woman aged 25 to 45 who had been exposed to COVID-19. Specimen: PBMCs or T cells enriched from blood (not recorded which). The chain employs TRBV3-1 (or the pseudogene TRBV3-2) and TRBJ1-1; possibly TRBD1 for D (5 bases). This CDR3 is CASSHGRVAEAFF. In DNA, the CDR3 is TGTGCCAGCAGCCATGGCAGGGTCGCTGAAGCTTTCTTT.